This T cell receptor (beta chain) is drawn from a study of CD8 T cells in Susac syndrome. V was pared by 2 bases and J by 2 bases, with 10 bases between. CDR3 length equals 15 residues. Random hexamers were used to reverse transcribe the RNA input (about 0.5 to 1 ug). In TCRdb, the immunoSEQ multiplex PCR reads were re-called with MiXCR into one record per CDR3 protein. The table includes 250,000 to 350,000 distinct CDR3 sequences, about 90% detected once. The chain links TRBV12-3 or TRBV12-4 to TRBJ1-3; the D is unclear. The clonotype was recovered from a human donor with multiple sclerosis. The material sequenced was CD4+ T cells from PBMCs. As DNA, the CDR3 is TGTGCCAGCAGTTTACCTGCCGACCCTGGAAACACCATATATTTT. Translating gives CASSLPADPGNTIYF.